This T cell receptor (beta chain) derives from a study of shared clonotypes between healthy human individuals (TCRdb year 2020). Turning to the overall study: The cohort included a few men and a couple of women between 18 and 49 years of age. To increase sequencing depth and limit assay-specific biases, different laboratories used diverse techniques to prepare libraries and sequence TCR repertoires. Per donor, leukapheresis produced somewhere between about 0.94 and 9 billion PBMCs. For each donor, CD4 naive and CD4 memory were each run on three plates, CD8 naive on two plates, and CD8 memory on one plate. To estimate repertoire size and how much clonotype sharing occurs between individuals, the study deeply sequenced the blood TCR repertoires of about 5 healthy adults. Beyond this particular receptor, the publication reports: Sampling was limited to blood, and TCR repertoires in tissue likely differ from TCR repertoires in blood. Estimated clonotype richness was generally larger for naive than for memory subsets. Higher generation probabilities were observed for clonotypes shared by all four sorted-subset donors than for non-shared clonotypes. Because the study included a small number of donors, the genetic and exposure-history diversity represented was limited. Pairwise subsampling indicated that sequencing depth was expected to affect the degree of clonotype sharing among donors. Even with the large sequencing depth, rarefaction of the sorted-subset datasets indicated that sequencing was incomplete. Across four donors, about 4.5% of naive CD4, approximately 3.6% of naive CD8, about 2.3% of memory CD4, and 0.3% to 0.45% of memory CD8 clonotypes were shared.

The donors were healthy, HIV-negative adults who had no recently reported acute infections or vaccinations. Every donor was a Caucasian adult living in Nashville, Tennessee, USA. CD4+ T cells were enriched by magnetic negative selection; naive cells were then positively selected on CD45RA, and the negative fraction formed the memory subset. Blood was collected by leukapheresis, and PBMCs were isolated by Ficoll-Histopaque density gradient centrifugation and then cryopreserved in liquid nitrogen vapor phase. Analytical flow cytometry was used to check the purity and quantity of each magnetically sorted T cell population. From each sorted fraction, genomic DNA was isolated and quantified by UV absorbance on a Nanodrop 2000c. A note on this clone: Its antigen remains undetermined. Qualities for individual bases were not recorded, and no much larger clone is one base off.

V and J lose 0 bases and 0 bases, and a span of 6 bases separates them. The CDR3 sequence holds 15 residues, the cysteine and phenylalanine included. The kept DNA is CDR3 alone, 45 bases in frame from the first base. Sequences LNHNV (CDR1) and YYDKDF (CDR2) are obtained from the germline V gene (reference sequence). Using the deep immunoSEQ assay, TCR CDR3 regions were amplified from genomic DNA by multiplex PCR. Extracted genomic DNA from each cell subset was spread evenly across all wells of several immunoSEQ 96-well plates, with each plate serving as a replicate. For sorted subsets, each replicate PCR was loaded with 200 ng genomic DNA, equivalent to some 27,000 T cell genomes. The purified libraries were quantified using a Qubit 3.0 fluorometer, sized with a Bioanalyzer 2100, and then quantified again using the KAPA Library Quantification kit. Each immunoSEQ 96-well plate was sequenced on its own single-read 150-cycle Illumina NextSeq 550 flow cell. Concerning the study's data processing: Because the immunoSEQ output included only junctional sequences and no quality scores, the filtering could not be the same as the filtering used for full-length reads. Sequences were annotated with PyIR, a Python wrapper for IgBLAST v1.9, using IMGT germline references to assign V/J genes and CDR3. Reads with weak V/J assignments (E-value above 1e-6), missing CDR3, stop codons, out-of-frame junctions, or ambiguous translated residues were removed. V3J clonotypes were defined as sequences sharing an identical inferred V gene, J gene, and CDR3 amino acid sequence. The percentage overlap between two repertoires was calculated by dividing the number of shared unique clonotypes by the size of the smaller repertoire. Repertoire richness was assessed with RTK rarefaction, the Chao1 estimator, and Recon v2.1 estimates of unobserved clonotypes. Generation probabilities for all TCRbeta clonotypes obtained by the gDNA method from a handful of donors were computed using OLGA. Held by TCRdb, this immuneACCESS table contains in-frame sequences only and omits some clones. Under half of the omission traces to an unresolved V gene where checked; the cause of the rest is unknown. The DNA gave D and trimming, while V, J and clone size come from that table. The sample profile shows a few million clones; less than 95% of them were found once. More than 0.35% of the sample goes to the ten largest clones.

Here the chain combines TRBV15 and TRBJ1-5; no D gene is confidently identified. The sample comprised naive CD4+ T cells from PBMCs. The intended sense of this specimen's cell subset or site label: CD45RA+ positively selected. The TCR sequence derives from a young man in good health. Some clones in this sample may be carry-over from other donors' samples. This receptor has the CDR3 CATSRERTSNQPQHF. The bases are TGTGCCACCAGCAGAGAACGGACTAGCAATCAGCCCCAGCATTTT.